This entry lists 3 T cell receptor beta chains sequenced from one sample in a study of post-analysis software for immune sequencing data. The library was made from cDNA and included unique molecular identifiers. Using its own MiXCR run on the PCR reads, TCRdb lists one record per CDR3 protein. The sample gives approximately 730,000 distinct CDR3 sequences, about 32% of which show up once; roughly 0.54% is in the top ten. The antigens of these receptors remain unknown. Study observations and caveats: Several TRBV segments were more frequent in patients than controls; TRBV5-6, TRBV5-1 and TRBV20-1 belonged to this group.

Sequenced input: blood. These receptors all stem from a girl between 10 and 17 years old with multiple sclerosis.

V is TRBV20-1 and J is TRBJ1-2, with no clear D. The CDR3 length is 11 residues. Per the germline V gene, CDR1 is DFQATT and CDR2 is SNEGSKA (reference sequence). V gave up 5 bases and J gave up 1 base, with 5 bases separating them. CDR3 DNA: TGCAGTGCTGGCAGTAACTATGGCTACACCTTC. Translated, it gives CSAGSNYGYTF.

The genes are TRBV25-1 and TRBJ1-6; 7 positions match TRBD1. V gave up 6 bases and J gave up 9 bases; unmatched junction bases: 5. The length of the CDR3 is 13 residues. CDR1 is MGHDK, CDR2 SYGVNS, per germline. The CDR3 is CASRDRVTSPLHF. CDR3 DNA: TGTGCCAGCAGAGACAGGGTTACTTCACCCCTCCACTTT. The variable domain in full, with the rest retrieved from reference TRBV25-1 and TRBJ1-6, is EADIYQTPRYLVIGTGKKITLECSQTMGHDKMYWYQQDPGMELHLIHYSYGVNSTEKGDLSSESTVSRIRTEHFPLTLESARPSHTSQYLCASRDRVTSPLHFGNGTRLTVT.

The rearrangement links TRBV7-2 to TRBJ2-3; D call uncertain. CDR1 SGHTA and CDR2 FQGNSA come from the germline V gene. The CDR3 extends over 16 amino acids. V shed 1 base and J shed 0 bases, with 11 bases lying between them. CDR3 sequence: CASSLESDSSTDTQYF. CDR3 DNA: TGTGCCAGCAGCTTAGAGAGCGATTCTAGCACAGATACGCAGTATTTT.